This T cell receptor (beta chain) originates from a study of T cell changes during pregnancy in multiple sclerosis. The protocol was immunoSEQ multiplex PCR, while the TCRdb copy is restricted to in-frame clones and leaves out a portion. The sample has 100,000 to 140,000 clones, just under 95% seen once; the top ten hold 0.65% to 0.9%. This CDR3 has 15 amino acids. After removal of 4 bases from V and 3 bases from J, the junction contained 3 bases not matched to a gene. Germline V gene data show CDR1 as SGHDT and CDR2 as YYEEEE. The source material was peripheral blood, sampled in the third trimester of pregnancy. This clonotype was sampled from a female donor in good health, enrolled as a control in a pregnancy study. The chain has TRBV5-6 and TRBJ2-1; TRBD2 matches at 11 bases. CDR3 in DNA: TGTGCCAGCAGCCGACTAGCGGGGCACTACAATGAGCAGTTCTTC. Its protein is CASSRLAGHYNEQFF.